The present T cell receptor beta chain was sequenced within a study of T-cell reconstitution after alpha-beta-depleted transplantation in children. The V and J ends lost 7 bases and 7 bases respectively, with 19 bases between them. The length of the CDR3 is 14 residues. Unique molecular identifiers tagged the TCRbeta library. MiXCR, run by TCRdb on the PCR reads, gives a single entry per CDR3 protein. The table lists 300,000 to 400,000 distinct CDR3 sequences, 10% to 15% of them singletons, with around 4% in the top ten. This clonotype has a count of ten or more. The rearrangement links TRBV12-3 or TRBV12-4 to TRBJ1-1; no reliable D call. Material: PBMCs, obtained from the stem cell graft. This TCR derives from a human donor who donated a stem cell graft to a child with Fanconi anemia. CDR3: CASTPGIGGNEAFF. The CDR3 bases are TGTGCCAGCACGCCCGGGATTGGAGGGAATGAAGCTTTCTTT.